The 20 T cell receptor beta chains reported below all come from one sample, sequenced in a study of shared clonotypes between healthy human individuals. Here immunoSEQ multiplex PCR was the method, and the copy in TCRdb shows in-frame clones only, minus some. Of 1.6 million or so clones in the sample, approximately 98.5% were seen once. Sample: naive CD4+ T cells sorted from blood. The sample's subset: CD45RA+ positively selected. The receptor set was obtained from a man between 25 and 39 years old in good health.

This clone was seen a single time. V usage is TRBV2 and J usage is TRBJ1-3, with D tentatively TRBD1 (5 bases). Deletions cut 8 bases from V and 0 bases from J, with 11 bases between. The CDR3 contains 14 residues. The V gene's germline CDR1 is SNHLY and CDR2 FYNNEI. In DNA form, the CDR3 reads TGTGCCAGCGCCGGGGCCAACTCTGGAAACACCATATATTTT. It encodes CASAGANSGNTIYF.

The V gene is TRBV18, the J gene TRBJ2-3; D might be TRBD2 (5 bases). Germline CDR1 and CDR2: KGHSH and LQKENI. The V end was cut by 3 bases, the J end by 4 bases, with 14 bases between. CDR3 size: 15 residues. The CDR3: CASSPGSLAPDTQYF. The CDR3 bases are TGTGCCAGCTCACCGGGATCCCTAGCCCCAGATACGCAGTATTTT.

The chain joins TRBV18 to TRBJ2-1; no clear D. The germline V gene has CDR1 KGHSH and CDR2 LQKENI. The CDR3 is 13 residues long. V lost 8 bases and J lost 2, with 10 bases in between. The CDR3, as DNA: TGTGCCAGCAAAGACGGGCCCTACAATGAGCAGTTCTTC. It is translated as CASKDGPYNEQFF.

The chain couples TRBV7-9 to TRBJ1-2, with D hard to call. Trimming left V 5 bases short and J 2 bases short, with 15 bases between. The CDR3 is made up of 15 amino acids. Germline V gene lookup returns CDR1 SEHNR and CDR2 FQNEAQ (reference sequence). In nucleotides, the CDR3 is TGTGCCAGCAGCAACGGTAGAACGGAGAACTATGGCTACACCTTC. Protein product: CASSNGRTENYGYTF.

V and J are TRBV7-9 and TRBJ1-2; D ambiguous. V was clipped by 4 bases and J by 6 bases, with 12 bases between them. CDR1 SEHNR and CDR2 FQNEAQ come from the germline V gene (reference sequence). The CDR3 covers 13 residues. DNA for the CDR3: TGTGCCAGCAGCTCCCCCCAGGCGCATGGCTACACCTTC. Protein: CASSSPQAHGYTF.

This sequence joins TRBV7-9 and TRBJ2-7, with 10 positions matching TRBD2. Per the germline V gene, CDR1 is SEHNR and CDR2 is FQNEAQ (reference sequence). Trimming removed 5 bases from V and 3 bases from J; junction bases left unmatched: 10. The CDR3 runs 16 residues. The CDR3 sequence is CASSPARTSGLYEQYF. The CDR3 DNA sequence: TGTGCCAGCAGCCCCGCCCGGACTAGCGGACTCTACGAGCAGTACTTC. The complete variable domain, with remaining parts taken from reference TRBV7-9 and TRBJ2-7, reads DTGVSQNPRHKITKRGQNVTFRCDPISEHNRLYWYRQTLGQGPEFLTYFQNEAQLEKSRLLSDRFSAERPKGSFSTLEIQRTEQGDSAMYLCASSPARTSGLYEQYFGPGTRLTVT.

The rearrangement links TRBV10-3 to TRBJ2-2; D might be TRBD1 or TRBD2, each matching 5 bases. The CDR3 extends over 14 amino acids. V was clipped by 9 bases and J by 6 bases, with 17 bases between them. Per the germline V gene, CDR1 is ENHRY and CDR2 is SYGVKD. CDR3 amino acids: CAMGDRQGPGELFF. Written as DNA, the CDR3 is TGTGCCATGGGGGATCGGCAGGGCCCCGGGGAGCTGTTTTTT.

The rearrangement uses TRBV10-3 and TRBJ1-5, with 8 positions matching TRBD1. Germline V gene lookup returns CDR1 ENHRY and CDR2 SYGVKD. The CDR3 is made up of 13 amino acids. V trimming: 6 bases; J trimming: 7 bases; junction bases outside the gene matches: 5. Here the CDR3 DNA reads TGTGCCATCAGGGGACAGGCTGAACAGCCCCAGCATTTT. This sequence encodes CAIRGQAEQPQHF.

The chain links TRBV5-6 to TRBJ2-1, with 9 nucleotides matching TRBD2. The CDR3 covers 17 residues. Losses at the gene ends were 3 bases for V and 4 bases for J; bases not matched to a gene: 11. CDR1 SGHDT and CDR2 YYEEEE come from the germline V gene. CDR3 nucleotides: TGTGCCAGCAGCTCATCACAGGGACTAGCCAATTACAATGAGCAGTTCTTC. Protein product: CASSSSQGLANYNEQFF.

CDR3 in amino acids: CASRQGREKLFF. In nucleotides, the CDR3 is TGTGCCAGCAGACAGGGGCGAGAAAAACTGTTTTTT. J is TRBJ1-4 and V is TRBV28; 7 nucleotides line up with TRBD1. Germline V CDR1 and CDR2: MDHEN, SYDVKM. CDR3 size: 12 residues. V was clipped by 6 bases and J by 8 bases; unmatched bases: 3.

J is TRBJ2-3 and V is TRBV28, with D tentatively TRBD1 (5 bases). V lost 6 bases, J lost 3 bases, and 7 bases lay in between. CDR3 length equals 12 residues. Germline V gives CDR1 MDHEN, CDR2 SYDVKM. The CDR3 DNA reads TGTGCCAGCAGGACAGCGACAGATACGCAGTATTTT. Translating gives CASRTATDTQYF.

This clone was found once. The chain combines TRBV5-1 with TRBJ2-1; 9 bases are a match to TRBD2. This CDR3 region has 16 residues. Germline values: CDR1 SGHRS, CDR2 YFSETQ. The J segment lost 8 bases and the V segment lost 0 bases, leaving 9 bases of the junction unmatched. Written as DNA, the CDR3 is TGCGCCAGCAGCTTGGCCCGGACTAGCGTCAACGATGAGCAGTTCTTC. It encodes CASSLARTSVNDEQFF.

The chain employs TRBV5-1 and TRBJ1-1; no definite D call. The CDR3 runs to 14 residues. From germline, CDR1 is SGHRS and CDR2 YFSETQ. Between the trimmed V and J ends, which lost 2 bases and 2 bases, there was a span of 10 bases. CDR3 DNA: TGCGCCAGCAGCTTCGGGCCTCGAAACACTGAAGCTTTCTTT. Translated: CASSFGPRNTEAFF.

V usage is TRBV7-8 and J usage is TRBJ1-2, with D perhaps TRBD1 (6 bases). Per the germline V gene, CDR1 is SGHVS and CDR2 is FQNEAQ. The CDR3 covers 15 residues. V lost 5 bases and J lost 2, with 15 bases in between. The CDR3 loop reads CASSRGQWRNYGYTF. As DNA, the CDR3 is TGTGCCAGCAGCCGAGGACAGTGGAGGAACTATGGCTACACCTTC.

This clone was detected once. V usage is TRBV11-2 and J usage is TRBJ2-7; no firm D call. The germline V gene has CDR1 SGHAT and CDR2 FQNNGV. The CDR3 has 16 amino acids. The V gene lost 3 bases and the J gene lost 4 bases, with 19 bases spanning the gap. CDR3 sequence reads: CASSFLGLSAAYEQYF. CDR3 in DNA: TGTGCCAGCAGCTTCCTCGGGCTCTCAGCAGCGTACGAGCAGTACTTC.

The chain employs TRBV7-2 and TRBJ2-1; D remains ambiguous. Germline-derived CDR1 and CDR2 are SGHTA and FQGNSA. V was cut by 5 bases and J by 8 bases, with 13 bases left in between. CDR3 length: 13 residues. CDR3 loop: CASSPLSRDEQFF. Written as DNA, the CDR3 is TGTGCCAGCAGCCCTCTAAGTAGGGATGAGCAGTTCTTC.

This clone was seen a single time. This specimen includes other DNA sequences encoding the same CDR3. The chain links TRBV27 to TRBJ2-7; 13 positions match TRBD2. CDR1 and CDR2 (germline): MNHEY, SMNVEV (reference sequence). The CDR3 consists of 14 residues. With V trimmed by 5 bases and J by 3 bases, 1 base remained unmatched. The CDR3 loop is CASSRLAGGYEQYF. In nucleotides, the CDR3 is TGTGCCAGCAGTCGACTAGCGGGAGGCTACGAGCAGTACTTC.

The gene calls are TRBV6-1 and TRBJ1-1; D is uncertain. The CDR3 loop spans 13 amino acids. Trimming removed 5 bases from V and 1 base from J, with 8 bases in between. Germline lookup yields CDR1 MNHNS and CDR2 SASEGT. The CDR3 is CASSPQENTEAFF. The CDR3 DNA reads TGTGCCAGCAGTCCGCAGGAGAACACTGAAGCTTTCTTT.

The rearrangement joins TRBV21-1 to TRBJ1-5; the table gives TRBD1 as D, unverified against the DNA. TRBV21-1 constitutes a pseudogene. This CDR3 comprises 16 residues. The CDR3 DNA reads TGTGCCAGCAGCAAATATGGGACAGGGAGCAATCAGCCCCAGCATTTT. This encodes CASSKYGTGSNQPQHF.

The chain couples TRBV11-2 to TRBJ1-1, with D perhaps matching TRBD1 (6 bases). The CDR3 runs 14 residues. Germline V lookup: CDR1 SGHAT, CDR2 FQNNGV. V lost 5 bases to trimming and J lost 4 bases, with 14 bases between them. DNA of the CDR3: TGTGCCAGCAGCAGACAAGGGGGAGGCACTGAAGCTTTCTTT. It encodes CASSRQGGGTEAFF.